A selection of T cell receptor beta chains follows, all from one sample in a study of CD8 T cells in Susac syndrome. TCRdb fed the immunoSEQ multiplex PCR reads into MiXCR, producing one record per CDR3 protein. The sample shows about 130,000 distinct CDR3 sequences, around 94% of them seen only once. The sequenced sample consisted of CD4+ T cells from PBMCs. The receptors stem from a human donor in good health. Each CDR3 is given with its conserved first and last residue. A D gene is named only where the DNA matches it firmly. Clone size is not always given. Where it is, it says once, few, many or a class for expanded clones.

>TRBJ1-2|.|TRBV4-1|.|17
CASSQPLLNRALYGYTF
TGCGCCAGCAGCCAACCTCTGTTAAACAGGGCCCTCTATGGCTACACCTTC
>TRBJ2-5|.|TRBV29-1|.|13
CSVKGDTLGTQYF
TGCAGCGTTAAAGGTGACACCCTAGGGACCCAGTACTTC
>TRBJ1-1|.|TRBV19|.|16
CASSYAGAIMNTEAFF
TGTGCCAGTAGTTATGCAGGGGCCATCATGAACACTGAAGCTTTCTTT
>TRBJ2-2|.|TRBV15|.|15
CATSRQEGNTGELFF
TGTGCCACCAGCAGGCAGGAGGGGAACACCGGGGAGCTGTTTTTT
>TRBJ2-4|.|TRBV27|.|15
CASSFGGSTKNIQYF
TGTGCCAGCAGTTTCGGGGGCTCGACCAAAAACATTCAGTACTTC
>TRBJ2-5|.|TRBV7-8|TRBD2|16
CASSFTGLAGGETQYF
TGTGCCAGCAGCTTCACGGGACTAGCGGGAGGGGAGACCCAGTACTTC
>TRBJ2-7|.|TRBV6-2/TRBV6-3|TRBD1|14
CASSQRDRVSEQYF
TGTGCCAGCAGCCAGCGGGACAGGGTGAGCGAGCAGTACTTC
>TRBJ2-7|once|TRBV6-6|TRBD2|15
CASSNPSGRAYEQYF
TGTGCCAGCAGCAATCCTAGCGGGAGGGCCTACGAGCAGTACTTC
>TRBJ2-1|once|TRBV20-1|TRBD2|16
CSAPPRVAGEFDEQFF
TGCAGTGCTCCTCCGAGGGTAGCGGGAGAGTTTGATGAGCAGTTCTTC
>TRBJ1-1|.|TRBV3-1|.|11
CASSHGTEAFF
TGTGCCAGCAGCCACGGGACTGAAGCTTTCTTT
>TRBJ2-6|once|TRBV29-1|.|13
CSVVVTGANVLTF
TGCAGCGTCGTCGTTACTGGGGCCAACGTCCTGACTTTC
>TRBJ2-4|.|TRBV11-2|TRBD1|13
CASSRDRENIQYF
TGTGCCAGCAGCCGGGACAGGGAAAACATTCAGTACTTC
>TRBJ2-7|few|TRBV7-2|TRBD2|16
CASSPSLAGAADEQYF
TGTGCCAGCAGCCCTTCCTTAGCGGGAGCCGCGGACGAGCAGTACTTC
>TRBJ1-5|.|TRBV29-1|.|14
CSVSRGVGNQPQHF
TGCAGCGTTTCCAGGGGAGTCGGCAATCAGCCCCAGCATTTT
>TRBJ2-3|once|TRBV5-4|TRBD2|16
CASSWTAGATPDTQYF
TGTGCCAGCAGCTGGACAGCGGGAGCAACACCAGATACGCAGTATTTT